The subject of this entry is one T cell receptor (beta chain). This clonotype was recorded at least ten times. Its antigen specificity is not known. Per-base quality was not reported, and no clone a single base away is much larger than it. This record belongs to a study of early T cells in non-severe SARS-CoV-2 infection (dated by TCRdb to about 2021). In the study overall: TCR sequencing used bulk RNA from unsorted whole blood, so alpha and beta chains could not be paired.

Libraries were constructed by 5' RACE. Sequencing used a NextSeq 500. To correct for sequencing error and PCR bias, the TCR library protocol tagged individual cDNA molecules with unique molecular identifiers. Both TCR alpha and beta chains were sequenced, and tight co-correlation was observed between alpha and beta sequence abundances in each sample. From the authors' description of their analysis: Decombinator V4 was used to annotate the V gene, J gene and CDR3 of the TCR sequences. TCRs were defined as expanded if a significant change between any two time points was detected under a Poisson model with p below 0.0001. Abundances of TCRs were expressed as counts per million after normalisation to the total number of TCRs sequenced in each sample. TRAV1-2 paired with TRAJ12, TRAJ20 or TRAJ33 defined MAIT TCRs, while TRAV10 paired with TRAJ18 defined iNKT TCRs. VDJdb, accessed 1 November 2021, was searched for CMV, EBV and SARS-CoV-2 annotated TCRs, with TCRs annotated for multiple antigens excluded. TCRdb reprocessing: public reads trimmed at Q25 with fastp, clones called with MiXCR, in-frame beta chains kept. CDR3 protein sequences are deduplicated, and each keeps its most common genes and DNA. These V and J calls rely on TCRdb rather than the paper's analysis. In this sample the table shows 70,000 to 75,000 distinct CDR3 sequences, more than 9% of which occur a single time. Roughly 3.8% of the sample belongs to the ten largest clones.

The paper as a whole reports these results and caveats: VDJdb matching was skewed toward anti-spike CD8 responses and likely underestimated virus-specific expansions, missing private and CD4 specificities.

Sequences MRHNA (CDR1) and SNTAGT (CDR2) are obtained from the germline V gene. The CDR3 numbers 11 residues from cysteine through phenylalanine. Of all the DNA, just the CDR3 is kept, 33 bases in frame from base 1. V gives up 2 bases and J gives up 4 bases, and the segment between their germline ends measures 2 bases. Set within a cohort of healthcare workers in London, UK, this nested case-control study involved weekly PCR testing of nasopharyngeal swabs along with blood sampling. Healthcare workers were recruited between 23 and 31 March 2020, during the week of the UK lockdown, and were followed weekly for up to 16 weeks.

Input material: whole blood. This TCR was recovered from an adult who was a healthcare worker with PCR-confirmed SARS-CoV-2 infection or an uninfected control (not recorded which). This receptor chain uses TRBV6-4 and TRBJ1-2; the D gene remains uncertain. The CDR3 protein sequence reads: CASSDSYGYTF. The sequence in DNA is TGTGCCAGCAGTGACAGCTATGGCTACACCTTC.